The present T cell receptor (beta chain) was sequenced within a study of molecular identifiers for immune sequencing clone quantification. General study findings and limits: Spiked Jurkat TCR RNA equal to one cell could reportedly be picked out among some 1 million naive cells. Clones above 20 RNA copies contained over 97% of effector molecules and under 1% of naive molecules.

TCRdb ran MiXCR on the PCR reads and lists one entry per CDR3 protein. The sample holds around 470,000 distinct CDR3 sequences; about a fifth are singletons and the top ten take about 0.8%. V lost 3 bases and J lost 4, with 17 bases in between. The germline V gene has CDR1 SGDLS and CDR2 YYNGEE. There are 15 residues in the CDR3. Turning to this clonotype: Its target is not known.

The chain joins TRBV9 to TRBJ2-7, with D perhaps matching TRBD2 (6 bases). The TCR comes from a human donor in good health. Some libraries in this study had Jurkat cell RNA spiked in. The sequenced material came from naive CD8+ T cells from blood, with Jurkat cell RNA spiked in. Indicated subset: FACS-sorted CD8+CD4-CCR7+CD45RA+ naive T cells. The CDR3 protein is CASSAGPGVGYEQYF. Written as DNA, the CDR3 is TGTGCCAGCAGCGCCGGACCGGGGGTTGGATACGAGCAGTACTTC.